The sequence of this TCR beta chain was determined in a study of blood T cell repertoires in COVID-19. At the level of the study: Acute and convalescent COVID-19 samples came from the United States, Italy and Spain. The analysed material was cDNA or gDNA that came from T cells, B-cell-depleted T cells, or PBMCs.

Sequencing was performed with immunoSEQ multiplex PCR; in TCRdb, only in-frame clones are kept and a portion is missing. The table shows approximately 150,000 clones, with about 90% occurring only once. All enrollees were roughly 18 to 89 years old and from about 24 US areas. Germline V CDR1 and CDR2: KGHSH, LQKENI. Trimming removed 3 bases from V and 6 bases from J, with 11 bases in between. This CDR3 contains 13 residues. The origin of this receptor is a human donor with acute COVID-19. The donor label of this sample is uncertain. The V and J genes are TRBV18 and TRBJ1-2; no reliable D call. Material: PBMCs or T cells enriched from blood (not recorded which). The CDR3 here is CASSPPGSDGYTF. CDR3 nucleotide sequence: TGTGCCAGCTCACCCCCCGGGAGTGATGGCTACACCTTC.